One and the same sample provided the 4 T cell receptor beta chains below, sequenced in a study of blood T cell repertoires in COVID-19. Sequencing used immunoSEQ multiplex PCR; TCRdb keeps in-frame clones, though not all of them. The table shows about 190,000 clones, with about 88% occurring only once. Sequencing was done on a sample of peripheral blood. The receptors were sampled from a woman in her 40s who had recovered from COVID-19.

V usage is TRBV7-2 and J usage is TRBJ2-3, with D tentatively TRBD1 (5 bases). CDR3 size: 14 residues. V lost 2 bases to trimming and J lost 3 bases, with 9 bases between them. Germline V CDR1 and CDR2: SGHTA, FQGNSA. The CDR3 sequence: CASSLSRTTDTQYF. The CDR3 nucleotides are TGTGCCAGCAGCTTAAGCCGGACAACAGATACGCAGTATTTT.

As regards this clone: Additional DNA sequences in this sample encode the identical CDR3. The CDR3 DNA is TGTGCCAGCAGCGTAGCGGGAGGGCCGGTCGATGAGCAGTTCTTC. Protein sequence: CASSVAGGPVDEQFF. The chain combines TRBV9 with TRBJ2-1; TRBD2 matches 8 bases. With 0 bases clipped from V and 8 bases from J, the junction kept 7 bases outside the gene matches. Germline assignment: CDR1 SGDLS and CDR2 YYNGEE. The CDR3 has 15 amino acids.

This chain connects TRBV5-6 to TRBJ2-7, with 8 bases identical to TRBD1. The CDR3 contains 14 residues. The J segment lost 1 base and the V segment lost 4 bases, leaving 4 bases of the junction unmatched. The germline V gene has CDR1 SGHDT and CDR2 YYEEEE. The CDR3: CASSQGQVSYEQYF. CDR3 in DNA: TGTGCCAGCAGCCAGGGACAGGTTTCCTACGAGCAGTACTTC.

CDR3 coding DNA: TGTGCCAGCAGCTTATTCCCGAGACTACCTGTAGAGCAGTTCTTC. It specifies CASSLFPRLPVEQFF. The V and J genes are TRBV7-3 and TRBJ2-1; possibly TRBD2 for D (5 bases). Looked up from germline, CDR1 is SGHTA and CDR2 is FQGTGA. The V end was cut by 2 bases, the J end by 10 bases, with 18 bases between. The CDR3 length is 15 residues.